This T cell receptor (beta chain) was recorded in a study of cytomegalovirus exposure and HLA in healthy donors. Study summary: Among the approximately 400 genotyped donors, less than 85% were placed in the Caucasian-associated ancestry cluster. General study findings and limits: It was assumed in the presence/absence analyses that sequencing depth was roughly uniform across donors.

With respect to this clone: As yet, its antigen is unknown.

Germline V gives CDR1 LNHDA, CDR2 SQIVND (reference sequence). With 5 bases clipped from V and 5 bases from J, the junction kept 8 bases outside the gene matches. This CDR3 region has 15 residues. Primers for the PCR totalled 60 Vbeta and 13 Jbeta. The authors' processing: About 11 million of about 80 million unique TCR beta chains were shared, per a later count. The repertoire was sequenced with immunoSEQ multiplex PCR; TCRdb's copy has only in-frame clones and lacks some. Clone size and the V and J calls come from that table; the DNA yielded D and trimming. This sample has some 170,000 clones; around 86% occur once, and the top ten carry about 4%.

The origin of this receptor is a man over 45 in good health and CMV-seropositive. The chain uses TRBV19 and TRBJ2-5, with 10 bases aligning to TRBD1. Sequenced: PBMCs. CDR3 residues: CASSPGTGVVETQYF. CDR3 DNA sequence: TGTGCCAGTAGTCCCGGGACAGGGGTGGTGGAGACCCAGTACTTC.